These 6 T cell receptor beta chains originate from one sample sequenced in a study of regulatory T cells in long-lasting Graves disease. Time point described: persistent/refractory GD, antithyroid drugs over 5 years with positive TRAb. PBMCs provided the RNA from which the TCR library was made. Libraries of TCR beta came from iRepertoire HTBI primers plus Arm-PCR of CDR3 regions. TCRdb reprocessed the multiplex PCR reads with MiXCR, giving one entry per CDR3 protein. The sample gives 400,000 to 600,000 distinct CDR3 sequences, 20% to 25% of which show up once; about 6.6% is in the top ten. Sample: peripheral blood mononuclear cells (PBMCs), taken when the disease was refractory, from a patient treated with antithyroid drugs. The receptors here all came from a female donor with Graves disease.

This clonotype was found a few times. The V call is TRBV12-3 or TRBV12-4, the J call TRBJ2-2; D is undetermined. Trimming left V 6 bases short and J 3 bases short, with 8 bases between. The CDR3 is made up of 13 amino acids. CDR3 nucleotides: TGTGCCAGCAGACCCTACTACACCGGGGAGCTGTTTTTT. The encoded protein is CASRPYYTGELFF.

In this sample, this clonotype turned up many times. The chain links TRBV6-1 to TRBJ1-2; 8 nucleotides align to TRBD1. The trim removed 5 bases at V and 1 base at J, leaving 6 bases unmatched. This CDR3 region has 15 residues. The germline V gene encodes CDR1 MNHNS and CDR2 SASEGT. This CDR3 is CASSSGQGFNYGYTF. CDR3 bases: TGTGCCAGCAGTAGTGGACAGGGTTTTAACTATGGCTACACCTTC.

The table lists this clonotype with a few counts. The V gene is TRBV7-9, the J gene TRBJ1-2; no firm D call. The CDR3 is 11 residues long. V lost 8 bases and J lost 5, with 9 bases in between. The V gene's germline CDR1 is SEHNR and CDR2 FQNEAQ (reference sequence). CDR3 coding DNA: TGTGCCAGCCGCAGCCATTATGGCTACACCTTC. Residues: CASRSHYGYTF.

In this sample, this clonotype turned up a few times. The rearrangement joins TRBV15 to TRBJ2-5; D is perhaps TRBD1 (6 bases). V lost 8 bases and J 5 bases, leaving 21 bases between the germline ends. The CDR3 contains 15 residues. Germline V gene lookup returns CDR1 LNHNV and CDR2 YYDKDF (reference sequence). The CDR3, as DNA: TGTGCCACCGGCCACCGGGTGGGGGCTCTGGAGACCCAGTACTTC. As protein: CATGHRVGALETQYF.

This clonotype has at least ten counts. This sequence joins TRBV24-1 and TRBJ2-5, with D perhaps TRBD1 (6 bases). The length of the CDR3 is 14 residues. Germline V CDR1 and CDR2: KGHDR, SFDVKD. The V and J ends lost 6 bases and 1 base respectively, with 11 bases between them. As DNA, the CDR3 is TGTGCCACCAGTTTTACAGGGAGCCAAGAGACCCAGTACTTC. Its protein product is CATSFTGSQETQYF.

Many counts were recorded for this clonotype. This chain connects TRBV2 to TRBJ2-5; no reliable D call. The CDR3 length is 11 residues. Germline CDR1 reads SNHLY; CDR2 reads FYNNEI. With 8 bases removed from V and 1 base from J, the gap between germline ends came to 5 bases. This chain's CDR3 is CASDIQETQYF. CDR3 sequence (DNA): TGTGCCAGCGACATCCAAGAGACCCAGTACTTC.